This TCR beta chain was obtained from a study of PD-1 and CTLA-4 blockade in melanoma. The table came from immunoSEQ multiplex PCR; TCRdb's copy has only in-frame clones and leaves some out. The sample contains some 15,000 clones, over 65% of which appear only once. Germline assignment: CDR1 MGHRA and CDR2 YSYEKL. The V end lost 4 bases, the J end lost 3 bases, and 21 bases lay between the germline ends. The CDR3 is 17 residues long. This clonotype originated in a human donor with melanoma. Material: CD8+ T cells from peripheral blood, obtained before anti-PD-1 treatment. The rearrangement uses TRBV4-1 and TRBJ1-1, with a possible D match to TRBD1 (6 bases). Here the CDR3 reads CASSRTLQGLGDTEAFF. CDR3 coding DNA: TGCGCCAGCAGCCGAACGCTACAGGGACTGGGCGACACTGAAGCTTTCTTT.